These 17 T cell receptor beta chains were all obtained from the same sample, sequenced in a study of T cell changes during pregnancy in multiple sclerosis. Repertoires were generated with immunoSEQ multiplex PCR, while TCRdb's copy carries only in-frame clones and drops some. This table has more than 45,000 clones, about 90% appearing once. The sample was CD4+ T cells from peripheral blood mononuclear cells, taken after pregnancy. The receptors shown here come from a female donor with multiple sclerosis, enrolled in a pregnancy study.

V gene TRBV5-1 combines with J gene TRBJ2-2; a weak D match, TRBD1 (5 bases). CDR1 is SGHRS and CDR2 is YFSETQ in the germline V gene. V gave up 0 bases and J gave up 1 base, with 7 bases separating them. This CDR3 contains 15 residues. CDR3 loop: CASSLDRQNTGELFF. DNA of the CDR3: TGCGCCAGCAGCTTGGACAGGCAGAACACCGGGGAGCTGTTTTTT.

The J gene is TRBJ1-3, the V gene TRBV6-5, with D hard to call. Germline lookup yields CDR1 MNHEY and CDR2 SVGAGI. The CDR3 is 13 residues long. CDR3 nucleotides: TGTGTGGTGAGAGGGTACTCTGGAAACACCATATATTTT. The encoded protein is CVVRGYSGNTIYF.

For the CDR3, the DNA is TGTGCCATCAGTGAGCCCTACAGACCAGACGATGACACTGAAGCTTTCTTT. Protein sequence: CAISEPYRPDDDTEAFF. V is TRBV10-3 and J is TRBJ1-1, with D unclear. In germline, CDR1 is ENHRY, CDR2 SYGVKD. The CDR3 covers 17 residues. The V end was cut by 2 bases, the J end by 3 bases, with 19 bases between.

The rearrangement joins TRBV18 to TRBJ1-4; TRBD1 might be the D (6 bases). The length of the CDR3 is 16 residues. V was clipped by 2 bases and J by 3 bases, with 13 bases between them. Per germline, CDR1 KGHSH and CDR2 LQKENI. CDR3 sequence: CASSPSTSGANEKLFF. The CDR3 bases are TGTGCCAGCTCACCATCCACATCAGGGGCTAATGAAAAACTGTTTTTT.

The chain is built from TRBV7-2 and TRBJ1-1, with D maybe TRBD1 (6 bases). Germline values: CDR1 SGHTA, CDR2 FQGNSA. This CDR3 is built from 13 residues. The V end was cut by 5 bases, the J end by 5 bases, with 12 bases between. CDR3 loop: CASSLTGRTEAFF. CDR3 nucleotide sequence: TGTGCCAGCAGCCTCACAGGGCGGACTGAAGCTTTCTTT.

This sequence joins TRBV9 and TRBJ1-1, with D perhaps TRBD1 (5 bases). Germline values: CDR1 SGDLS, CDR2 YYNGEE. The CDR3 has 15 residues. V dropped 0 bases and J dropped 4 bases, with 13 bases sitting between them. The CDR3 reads CASSVVGGESTEAFF. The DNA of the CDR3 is TGTGCCAGCAGCGTAGTGGGGGGGGAGAGCACTGAAGCTTTCTTT.

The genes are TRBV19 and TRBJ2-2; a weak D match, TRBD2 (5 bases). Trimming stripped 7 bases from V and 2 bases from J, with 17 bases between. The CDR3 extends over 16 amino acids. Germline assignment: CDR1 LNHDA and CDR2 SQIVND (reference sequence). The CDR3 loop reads CASITRETRNTGELFF. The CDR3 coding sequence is TGTGCCAGTATCACTAGGGAGACACGTAACACCGGGGAGCTGTTTTTT.

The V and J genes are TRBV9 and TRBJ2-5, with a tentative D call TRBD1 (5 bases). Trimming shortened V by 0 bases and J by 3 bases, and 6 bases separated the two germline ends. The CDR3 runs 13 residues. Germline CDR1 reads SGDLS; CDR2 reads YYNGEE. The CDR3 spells CASSVGGEETQYF. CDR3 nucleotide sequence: TGTGCCAGCAGCGTAGGGGGCGAAGAGACCCAGTACTTC.

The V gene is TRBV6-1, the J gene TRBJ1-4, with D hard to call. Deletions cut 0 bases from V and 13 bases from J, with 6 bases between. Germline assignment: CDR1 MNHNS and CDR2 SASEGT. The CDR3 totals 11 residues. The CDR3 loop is CASSEALGLFF. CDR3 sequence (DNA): TGTGCCAGCAGTGAAGCGCTCGGACTGTTTTTT.

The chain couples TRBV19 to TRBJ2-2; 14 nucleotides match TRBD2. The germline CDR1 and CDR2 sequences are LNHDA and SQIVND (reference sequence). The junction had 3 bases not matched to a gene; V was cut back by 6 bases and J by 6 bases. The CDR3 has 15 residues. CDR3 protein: CASSLTSGGAGELFF. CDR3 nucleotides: TGTGCCAGTAGCCTGACTAGCGGGGGGGCCGGGGAGCTGTTTTTT. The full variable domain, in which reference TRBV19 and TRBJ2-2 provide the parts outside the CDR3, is DGGITQSPKYLFRKEGQNVTLSCEQNLNHDAMYWYRQDPGQGLRLIYYSQIVNDFQKGDIAEGYSVSREKKESFPLTVTSAQKNPTAFYLCASSLTSGGAGELFFGEGSRLTVL.

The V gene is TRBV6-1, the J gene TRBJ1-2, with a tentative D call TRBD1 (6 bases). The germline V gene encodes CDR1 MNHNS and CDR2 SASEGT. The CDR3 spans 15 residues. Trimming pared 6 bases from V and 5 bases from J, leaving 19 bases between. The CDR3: CASRPTATGTYGYTF. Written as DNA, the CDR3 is TGTGCCAGCAGACCTACTGCGACAGGCACATATGGCTACACCTTC.

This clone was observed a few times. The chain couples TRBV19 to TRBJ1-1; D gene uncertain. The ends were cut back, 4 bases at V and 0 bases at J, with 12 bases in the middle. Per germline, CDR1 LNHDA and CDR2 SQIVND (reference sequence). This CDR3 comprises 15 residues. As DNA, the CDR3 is TGTGCCAGTAGTACCCTGGAGCACATGAACACTGAAGCTTTCTTT. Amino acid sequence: CASSTLEHMNTEAFF.

The CDR3 loop reads CASSMGRRDGNTEAFF. CDR3 in DNA: TGTGCCAGTAGTATGGGGAGGCGGGACGGGAACACTGAAGCTTTCTTT. V gene TRBV19 combines with J gene TRBJ1-1; TRBD1 might be the D (5 bases). V was cut by 3 bases and J by 1 base, with 15 bases left in between. The germline CDR1 and CDR2 sequences are LNHDA and SQIVND (reference sequence). There are 16 residues in the CDR3.

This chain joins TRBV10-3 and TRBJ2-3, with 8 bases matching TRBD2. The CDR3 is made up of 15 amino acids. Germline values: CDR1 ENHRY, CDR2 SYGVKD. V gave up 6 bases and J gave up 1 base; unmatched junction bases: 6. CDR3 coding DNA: TGTGCCATCAGGGTGGGTAGCGGGGGCACAGATACGCAGTATTTT. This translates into CAIRVGSGGTDTQYF.

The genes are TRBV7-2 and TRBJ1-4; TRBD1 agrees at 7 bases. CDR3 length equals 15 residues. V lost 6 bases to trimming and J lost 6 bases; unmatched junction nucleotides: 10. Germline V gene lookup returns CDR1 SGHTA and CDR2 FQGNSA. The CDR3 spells CASSSLGQAHEKLFF. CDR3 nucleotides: TGTGCCAGCAGTTCACTCGGACAGGCCCATGAAAAACTGTTTTTT.

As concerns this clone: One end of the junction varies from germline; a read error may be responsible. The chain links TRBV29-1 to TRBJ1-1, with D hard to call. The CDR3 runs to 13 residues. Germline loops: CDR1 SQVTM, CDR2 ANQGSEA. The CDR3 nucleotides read TGCAGCGCTGAACGGGTCCGGTACACTGAAGCTTTCTTT. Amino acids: CSAERVRYTEAFF.

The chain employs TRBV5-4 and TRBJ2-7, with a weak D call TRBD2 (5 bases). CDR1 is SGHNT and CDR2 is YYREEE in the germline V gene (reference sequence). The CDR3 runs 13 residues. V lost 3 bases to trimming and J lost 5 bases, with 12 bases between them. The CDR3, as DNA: TGTGCCAGCAGCTCGAATAGCGACGACGAGCAGTACTTC. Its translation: CASSSNSDDEQYF.